The source of this T cell receptor beta chain is a study of T cell responses to AZD1222 COVID-19 vaccine. With 6 bases removed from V and 4 bases from J, the gap between germline ends came to 10 bases. This CDR3 is built from 13 residues. Germline V gene lookup returns CDR1 MGHDK and CDR2 SYGVNS. Here immunoSEQ multiplex PCR was the method, and the copy in TCRdb shows in-frame clones only, minus some. The sample holds roughly 200,000 clones; approximately 94% are singletons and the top ten take around 1.7%. The chain joins TRBV25-1 to TRBJ1-3, with a possible D match to TRBD1 (6 bases). This specimen consisted of peripheral blood, obtained 28 days after the second dose of the MenACWY control vaccine. This TCR derives from an adult who received the MenACWY meningococcal vaccine as a control. The CDR3 DNA reads as TGTGCCAGCAGGGACAGCGCCGGAAACACCATATATTTT. Translation gives CASRDSAGNTIYF.